This T cell receptor beta chain was documented in a study of T and B cells in COVID-19 patients. Trimming left V 5 bases short and J 7 bases short, with 18 bases between. Germline lookup yields CDR1 ENHRY and CDR2 SYGVKD. This CDR3 spans 14 amino acids. Each TRB amplification used about 220-500 ng of genomic DNA from blood. Multiplex PCR with BIOMED2 TRB-A/B primer pools amplified TRB rearrangements. Using its own MiXCR run on the multiplex PCR reads, TCRdb lists one record per CDR3 protein. The sample has 20,000 to 25,000 distinct CDR3 sequences; about a third are singletons. Sample: blood. The sequence was obtained from a human donor who had recovered from COVID-19. V is TRBV10-3 and J is TRBJ2-7, with D tentatively TRBD1 (6 bases). This chain's CDR3 is CAISLTGFRQEQYF. DNA of the CDR3: TGTGCCATCAGTCTCACAGGGTTTCGACAAGAGCAGTACTTC.